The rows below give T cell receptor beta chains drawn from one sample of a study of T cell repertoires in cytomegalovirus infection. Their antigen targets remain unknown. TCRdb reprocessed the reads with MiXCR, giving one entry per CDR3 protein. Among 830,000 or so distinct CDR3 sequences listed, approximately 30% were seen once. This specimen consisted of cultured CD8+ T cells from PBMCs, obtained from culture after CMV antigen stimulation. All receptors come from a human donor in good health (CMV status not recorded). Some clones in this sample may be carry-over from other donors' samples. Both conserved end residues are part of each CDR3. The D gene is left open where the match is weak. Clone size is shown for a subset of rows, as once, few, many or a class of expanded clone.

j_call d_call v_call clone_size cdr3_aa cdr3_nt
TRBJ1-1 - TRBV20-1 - CSATEQGRETEAFF TGCAGTGCTACAGAACAGGGAAGGGAAACTGAAGCTTTCTTT
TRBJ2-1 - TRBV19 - CASTLEGNGYNEQFF TGTGCCAGTACCCTCGAGGGAAATGGCTACAATGAGCAGTTCTTC
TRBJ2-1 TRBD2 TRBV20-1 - CSARDGRLADDEQFF TGCAGTGCTAGAGATGGGAGACTAGCGGACGATGAGCAGTTCTTC
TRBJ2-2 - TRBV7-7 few CASSQSGQWVTGELFF TGTGCTAGCAGCCAAAGCGGCCAGTGGGTCACCGGGGAGCTGTTTTTT
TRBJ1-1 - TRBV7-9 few CASSSPGGAFTEAFF TGTGCCAGCAGCTCCCCGGGCGGGGCGTTCACTGAAGCTTTCTTT
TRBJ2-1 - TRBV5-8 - CASSQPREGVNEQFF TGTGCCAGCAGCCAACCCCGTGAGGGGGTCAATGAGCAGTTCTTC
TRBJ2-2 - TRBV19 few CASSTPYLTGGTGELFF TGTGCCAGTAGTACCCCCTACCTCACCGGGGGCACCGGGGAGCTGTTTTTT
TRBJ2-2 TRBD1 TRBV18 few CASSPPGTGYYTGELFF TGTGCCAGCTCACCGCCCGGGACAGGGTACTACACCGGGGAGCTGTTTTTT
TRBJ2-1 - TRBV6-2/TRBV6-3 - CASRPLASGDYNEQFF TGTGCCAGCAGGCCCCTAGCGTCCGGGGATTACAATGAGCAGTTCTTC
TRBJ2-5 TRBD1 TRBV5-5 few CASSTPGQGFGETQYF TGTGCCAGCAGCACACCGGGACAGGGTTTCGGAGAGACCCAGTACTTC
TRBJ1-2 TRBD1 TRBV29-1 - CSVEGFTGQIFYGYTF TGCAGCGTTGAGGGGTTTACGGGACAGATTTTTTATGGCTACACCTTC
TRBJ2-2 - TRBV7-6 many CASSLVELRELFF TGTGCCAGCAGCTTAGTAGAATTGAGGGAGCTGTTTTTT
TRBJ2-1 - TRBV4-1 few CASSQDERMAALTDNEQFF TGCGCCAGCAGCCAAGATGAGAGAATGGCAGCCTTGACGGACAATGAGCAGTTCTTC
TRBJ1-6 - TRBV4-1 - CASSQDLVSPLHF TGCGCCAGCAGCCAAGATCTGGTTTCACCCCTCCACTTT
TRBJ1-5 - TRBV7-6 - CASSSVDTDGNQPQHF TGTGCCAGCAGCTCAGTGGACACCGATGGCAATCAGCCCCAGCATTTT
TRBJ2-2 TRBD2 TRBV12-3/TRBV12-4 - CASSRTSGEEETGELFF TGTGCCAGCAGCAGGACTAGCGGGGAAGAGGAGACCGGGGAGCTGTTTTTT
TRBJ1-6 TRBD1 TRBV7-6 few CASSLGTGGFSYNSPLHF TGTGCCAGCAGCTTGGGGACAGGGGGTTTCTCCTATAATTCACCCCTCCACTTT
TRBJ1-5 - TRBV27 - CASSTTGPAGDQPQHF TGTGCCAGCAGTACCACTGGACCCGCCGGGGATCAGCCCCAGCATTTT
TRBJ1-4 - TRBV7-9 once CASSWGRRINEKLFF TGTGCCAGCAGCTGGGGGCGCCGGATAAATGAAAAACTGTTTTTT
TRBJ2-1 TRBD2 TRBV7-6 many CASSLSLAGGYNEQFF TGTGCCAGCAGCTTGAGTCTAGCGGGGGGTTACAATGAGCAGTTCTTC
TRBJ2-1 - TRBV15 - CATSSVGNEQFF TGTGCCACCAGCAGCGTGGGCAATGAGCAGTTCTTC
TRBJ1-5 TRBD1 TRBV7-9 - CASSLSGTGVQPQHF TGTGCCAGCAGCTTATCCGGGACAGGGGTTCAGCCCCAGCATTTT
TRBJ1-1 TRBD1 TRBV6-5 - CASSPWTGRENTEAFF TGTGCCAGCAGTCCGTGGACAGGGAGGGAGAACACTGAAGCTTTCTTT
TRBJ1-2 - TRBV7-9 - CASSFGEHVF TGTGCCAGCAGCTTTGGGGAACATGTCTTC
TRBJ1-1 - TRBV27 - CASYRNTEAFF TGTGCCAGTTACCGGAACACTGAAGCTTTCTTT
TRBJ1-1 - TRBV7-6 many CASSLAAGGEAFF TGTGCCAGCAGCTTAGCGGCTGGGGGGGAAGCTTTCTTT
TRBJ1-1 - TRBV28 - CASRDIGLQNTEAFF TGTGCCAGCAGGGACATAGGACTCCAGAACACTGAAGCTTTCTTT
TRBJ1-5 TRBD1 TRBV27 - CASGQGSDQPQHF TGTGCCAGCGGACAGGGGTCCGATCAGCCCCAGCATTTT
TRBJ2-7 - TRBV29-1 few CSVGGTVGYEQYF TGCAGCGTTGGCGGGACAGTCGGATACGAGCAGTACTTC
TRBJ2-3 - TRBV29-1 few CSLLLATEQYF TGCAGCTTGCTTCTAGCCACGGAGCAGTATTTT
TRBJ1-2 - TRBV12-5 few CASGFTFPGANYGYTF TGTGCTAGTGGTTTTACCTTTCCGGGAGCTAACTATGGCTACACCTTC
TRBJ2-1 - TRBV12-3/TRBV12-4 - CASSQGVAIYNEQFF TGTGCCAGCAGCCAAGGGGTCGCGATTTACAATGAGCAGTTCTTC
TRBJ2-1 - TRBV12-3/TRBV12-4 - CASTAQGYNEQFF TGTGCCAGCACCGCACAGGGCTACAATGAGCAGTTCTTC
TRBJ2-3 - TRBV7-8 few CASSPPGHTDTQYF TGTGCCAGCAGCCCCCCCGGACACACAGATACGCAGTATTTT
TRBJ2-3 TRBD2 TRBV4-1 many CASSQEGGGTDTQYF TGCGCCAGCAGCCAAGAGGGGGGGGGCACAGATACGCAGTATTTT
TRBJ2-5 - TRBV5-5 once CASSPKWGVGETQYF TGTGCCAGCAGCCCCAAATGGGGGGTCGGGGAGACCCAGTACTTC
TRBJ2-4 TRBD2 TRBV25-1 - CASSDREGRGVVWYF TGTGCCAGCAGTGACAGGGAGGGGCGCGGGGTGGTTTGGTACTTC
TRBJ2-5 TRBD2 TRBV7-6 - CASSPGLAGVGETQYF TGTGCCAGCAGCCCGGGGCTAGCGGGGGTGGGGGAGACCCAGTACTTC
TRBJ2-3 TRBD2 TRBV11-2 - CASSPGTSGGRADTQYF TGTGCCAGCAGCCCAGGGACTAGCGGGGGTAGGGCAGATACGCAGTATTTT
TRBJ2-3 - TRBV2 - CASSDKWSNTDTQYF TGTGCCAGCAGTGACAAGTGGTCAAACACAGATACGCAGTATTTT
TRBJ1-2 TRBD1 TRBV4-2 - CASSHGQGTGYGYTF TGTGCCAGCAGCCATGGACAGGGGACGGGCTATGGCTACACCTTC
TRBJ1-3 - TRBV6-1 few CAIADANGNTIYF TGTGCCATCGCCGACGCCAATGGAAACACCATATATTTT
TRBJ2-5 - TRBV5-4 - CASSLTRDTQETQYF TGTGCCAGCAGCTTGACTCGGGACACCCAAGAGACCCAGTACTTC
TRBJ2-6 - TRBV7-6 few CASSPNPSVSGANVLTF TGTGCCAGCAGCCCAAACCCGTCGGTATCTGGGGCCAACGTCCTGACTTTC
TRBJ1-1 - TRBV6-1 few CASSEAGVYAEAFF TGTGCCAGCAGTGAAGCAGGAGTTTACGCTGAAGCTTTCTTT
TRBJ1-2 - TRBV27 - CASSLRGLVSPSYGYTF TGTGCCAGCAGTTTAAGGGGGTTGGTCTCACCTAGCTATGGCTACACCTTC